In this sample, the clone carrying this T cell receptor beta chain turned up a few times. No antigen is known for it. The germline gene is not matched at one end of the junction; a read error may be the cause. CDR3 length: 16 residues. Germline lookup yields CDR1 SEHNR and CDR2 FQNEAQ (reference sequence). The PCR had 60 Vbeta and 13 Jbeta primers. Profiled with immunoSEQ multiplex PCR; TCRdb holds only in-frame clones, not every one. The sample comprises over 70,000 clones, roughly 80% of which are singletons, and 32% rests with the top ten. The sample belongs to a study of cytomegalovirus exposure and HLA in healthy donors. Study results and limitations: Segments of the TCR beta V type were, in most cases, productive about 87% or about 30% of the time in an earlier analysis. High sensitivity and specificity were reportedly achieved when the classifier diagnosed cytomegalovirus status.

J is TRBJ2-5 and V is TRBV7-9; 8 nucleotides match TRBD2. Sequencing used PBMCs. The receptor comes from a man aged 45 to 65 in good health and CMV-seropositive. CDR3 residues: CSSSRGSGRPWETQYF. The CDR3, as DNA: TGTTCCAGCAGCCGCGGAAGCGGGAGACCGTGGGAGACCCAGTACTTC.